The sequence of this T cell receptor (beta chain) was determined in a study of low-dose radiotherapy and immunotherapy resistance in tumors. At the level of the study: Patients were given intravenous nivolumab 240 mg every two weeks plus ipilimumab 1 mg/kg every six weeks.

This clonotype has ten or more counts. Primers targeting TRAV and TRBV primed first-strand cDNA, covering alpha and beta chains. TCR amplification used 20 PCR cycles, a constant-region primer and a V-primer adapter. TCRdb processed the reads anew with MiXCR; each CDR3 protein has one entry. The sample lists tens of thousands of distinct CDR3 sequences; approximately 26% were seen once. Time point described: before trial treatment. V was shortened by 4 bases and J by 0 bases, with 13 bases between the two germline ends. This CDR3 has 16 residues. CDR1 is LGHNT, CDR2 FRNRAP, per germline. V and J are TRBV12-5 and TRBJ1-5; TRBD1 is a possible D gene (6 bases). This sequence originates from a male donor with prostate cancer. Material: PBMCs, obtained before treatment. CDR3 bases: TGTGCTAGTGGTTCGGGGGGCAGTATTAGCAATCAGCCCCAGCATTTT. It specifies CASGSGGSISNQPQHF.